This TCR beta chain emerged from a study of monozygotic twins with inflammatory bowel disease. Concerning this clonotype itself: Antigen unknown.

Eight distinct reactions (per sample) were used to make the cDNA. Added by template switching were UMIs that each held a 6-nucleotide sample barcode. TCRdb reprocessed the 5' RACE reads and keeps a single row for each CDR3 protein, giving no DNA. This table holds 350,000 to 400,000 distinct CDR3 sequences. Study-wide points: Versus healthy twins, IBD patients showed fewer clonotypes shared with others, especially with disease activity.

Germline assignment: CDR1 SGHDT and CDR2 YYEEEE. The CDR3 has 13 residues. Input material: blood. The J gene is TRBJ2-7, the V gene TRBV5-6. This TCR derives from a human donor with ulcerative colitis or Crohn's disease, or a healthy co-twin of an affected twin (not recorded which). CDR3 residues: CASSTDRTYEQYF.